These 25 T cell receptor beta chains came from one sample sequenced in a study of T-cell reconstitution after alpha-beta-depleted transplantation in children. Unique molecular identifiers were incorporated during preparation of the TCRbeta library. Via MiXCR, TCRdb re-called the PCR reads, giving one row per CDR3 protein. The table has roughly 310,000 distinct CDR3 sequences, roughly 21% seen once. This material consisted of PBMCs, mostly from graft donor cells, taken 180 days after TCRalphabeta/CD19-depleted stem cell transplant. These receptors were obtained from a male patient younger than 18 who had a stem cell transplant for acute lymphoblastic leukemia, so the T cells may come from the graft donor.

The chain uses TRBV9 and TRBJ2-6; tentative D call: TRBD2 (5 bases). Germline V gene data show CDR1 as SGDLS and CDR2 as YYNGEE. Trimming took 0 bases from V and 4 from J, leaving 17 bases between them. The CDR3 spans 18 residues. CDR3: CASSVARAPLGGANVLTF. DNA for the CDR3: TGTGCCAGCAGCGTAGCGAGGGCCCCTCTTGGAGGGGCCAACGTCCTGACTTTC.

This clonotype was detected once. At one end the junction does not follow the germline gene, possibly because of a read error. V gene TRBV12-3 or TRBV12-4 combines with J gene TRBJ2-1; the match to TRBD2 covers 14 bases. This CDR3 spans 19 amino acids. The CDR3 coding sequence is TGTACCAGCTGTTTAACCCTCAGAGGGACTAGCGGGAGCCACAATGAGCAGTTCTTC. It translates to CTSCLTLRGTSGSHNEQFF.

This clonotype has just a few counts. The chain recombines TRBV20-1 with TRBJ2-7; 10 bases fit TRBD1. V shed 6 bases, J shed 7 bases, and the junction held 12 bases outside the gene matches. Germline-derived CDR1 and CDR2 are DFQATT and SNEGSKA (reference sequence). This CDR3 spans 14 amino acids. The CDR3 nucleotides read TGCAGTGCCAGCGGGGACAGGGGCCTCTTGGAGCAGTACTTC. It translates to CSASGDRGLLEQYF.

A few counts support this clonotype. The CDR3 reads CASSLGSGSNQPQHF. In nucleotides, the CDR3 is TGTGCCAGCAGTTTAGGGTCAGGGAGTAATCAGCCCCAGCATTTT. V and J are TRBV27 and TRBJ1-5; TRBD1 might be the D (5 bases). V lost 2 bases and J lost 4, with 12 bases in between. Looked up from germline, CDR1 is MNHEY and CDR2 is SMNVEV (reference sequence). There are 15 residues in the CDR3.

The genes are TRBV5-1 and TRBJ2-1, with D hard to call. Germline CDR1 and CDR2: SGHRS and YFSETQ. The CDR3 spans 15 residues. V was cut by 0 bases and J by 3 bases, with 10 bases left in between. CDR3 DNA sequence: TGCGCCAGCAGCTTGGTGGCGGCGATCTACAATGAGCAGTTCTTC. Protein product: CASSLVAAIYNEQFF.

This clonotype was seen only a few times. The chain uses TRBV12-3 or TRBV12-4 and TRBJ2-3; D possibly corresponds to TRBD1 (6 bases). CDR3 length: 13 amino acids. V shed 1 base and J shed 6 bases, with 8 bases lying between them. CDR3 bases: TGTGCCAGCAGTTTAGGACAGGTGGATACGCAGTATTTT. Residues: CASSLGQVDTQYF.

This clonotype turned up a few times. The chain joins TRBV12-3 or TRBV12-4 to TRBJ1-6; D possibly corresponds to TRBD1 (6 bases). This CDR3 has 17 residues. V shed 2 bases and J shed 0 bases, with 11 bases lying between them. The CDR3 region has the DNA TGTGCCAGCAGTTTATATACAGGGAGCTCCTATAATTCACCCCTCCACTTT. Protein product: CASSLYTGSSYNSPLHF.

This clonotype came up a few times. This rearrangement joins TRBV29-1 to TRBJ1-6; perhaps TRBD1 as D (5 bases). Germline loops: CDR1 SQVTM, CDR2 ANQGSEA. The CDR3 runs 13 residues. Trimming took 7 bases from V and 8 from J, leaving 15 bases between them. CDR3 loop: CSARLGTYSPLHF. The CDR3 DNA is TGCAGCGCCCGATTAGGGACGTATTCACCCCTCCACTTT.

This clonotype was counted a few times. The chain employs TRBV7-9 and TRBJ2-7, with 12 positions matching TRBD2. Losses at the gene ends were 3 bases for V and 6 bases for J; bases not matched to a gene: 9. Germline assignment: CDR1 SEHNR and CDR2 FQNEAQ (reference sequence). This CDR3 has 16 amino acids. The CDR3 region is CASSLRPGLAGTEQYF. In nucleotides, the CDR3 is TGTGCCAGCAGCTTGAGGCCTGGACTAGCGGGAACCGAGCAGTACTTC.

The V and J genes are TRBV20-1 and TRBJ2-7, with TRBD2 identical over 8 bases. CDR3 length: 14 amino acids. The V gene's germline CDR1 is DFQATT and CDR2 SNEGSKA (reference sequence). The V gene end was trimmed by 5 bases and the J gene end by 0 bases; junction bases not matched to a gene: 6. CDR3 loop: CSAYISGSSYEQYF. CDR3 bases: TGCAGTGCTTATATCAGCGGGAGCTCCTACGAGCAGTACTTC.

This clonotype has only a few counts. The rearrangement links TRBV5-4 to TRBJ2-3, with unresolved D. The CDR3 is 19 amino acids. Germline V gene sequence: CDR1 SGHNT, CDR2 YYREEE (reference sequence). V was clipped by 2 bases and J by 4 bases, with 26 bases between them. CDR3 in DNA: TGTGCCAGCAGCTTATTCAGTCGACCCGGATATGGTGCCGCAGATACGCAGTATTTT. The encoded protein is CASSLFSRPGYGAADTQYF.

This clonotype has a handful of counts. The chain joins TRBV7-9 to TRBJ2-7, with D maybe TRBD1 (6 bases). Germline CDR1 and CDR2: SEHNR and FQNEAQ (reference sequence). The CDR3 totals 16 residues. V dropped 1 base and J dropped 3 bases, with 16 bases sitting between them. CDR3 residues: CASSLGRYREGYEQYF. Written as DNA, the CDR3 is TGTGCCAGCAGCTTAGGAAGGTACAGGGAAGGCTACGAGCAGTACTTC.

This chain links TRBV7-3 with TRBJ2-1, with D unresolved. The germline CDR1 and CDR2 sequences are SGHTA and FQGTGA. Trimming removed 5 bases from V and 2 bases from J, with 16 bases in between. The CDR3 is 16 residues long. In DNA, the CDR3 is TGTGCCAGCAGCCCCTATCAGTTATGGGCCTACAATGAGCAGTTCTTC. This codes for CASSPYQLWAYNEQFF.

Here the CDR3 reads CATSRTANPPVYSGNTIYF. DNA for the CDR3: TGTGCCACCAGTAGGACAGCAAACCCTCCTGTTTACTCTGGAAACACCATATATTTT. J is TRBJ1-3 and V is TRBV24-1; D perhaps matches TRBD1 (6 bases). CDR1 and CDR2 from the germline V gene are KGHDR and SFDVKD. This CDR3 has 19 amino acids. V lost 6 bases and J lost 0, with 23 bases in between.

V and J are TRBV7-8 and TRBJ2-2; 8 bases match TRBD2. This CDR3 comprises 15 residues. V was pared by 4 bases and J by 7 bases, with 8 bases of the junction left unmatched. CDR1 and CDR2 from the germline V gene are SGHVS and FQNEAQ. CDR3 loop: CASSSLTGGVGELFF. The CDR3 DNA follows: TGTGCCAGCAGCTCTTTAACGGGAGGGGTCGGGGAGCTGTTTTTT.

This clonotype was observed a few times. This chain joins TRBV27 and TRBJ1-1; TRBD1 matches at 11 bases. The V and J ends lost 6 bases and 1 base, in that order; junction bases with no gene match: 7. The germline V gene encodes CDR1 MNHEY and CDR2 SMNVEV (reference sequence). The CDR3 has 16 amino acids. CDR3: CASSPGTGGRNTEAFF. The CDR3 nucleotides read TGTGCCAGCAGCCCCGGGACAGGGGGTAGGAACACTGAAGCTTTCTTT.

For the CDR3, the DNA is TGTGCCAGCAGCTCAGGACAGAACTACGAGCAGTACTTC. Its translation is CASSSGQNYEQYF. The J gene is TRBJ2-7, the V gene TRBV7-2; D is possibly TRBD1 (6 bases). This CDR3 has 13 residues. The germline V gene encodes CDR1 SGHTA and CDR2 FQGNSA. The ends were cut back, 4 bases at V and 3 bases at J, with 10 bases in the middle.

This clonotype was seen more than once but under ten times. V usage is TRBV4-1 and J usage is TRBJ2-2; D unclear. Trimming stripped 4 bases from V and 5 bases from J, with 11 bases between. CDR1 and CDR2 (germline): MGHRA, YSYEKL. CDR3 length: 14 residues. The chain's CDR3 is CASSPSSRTGELFF. The CDR3 DNA is TGCGCCAGCAGCCCCTCGTCGCGAACCGGGGAGCTGTTTTTT.

The chain uses TRBV2 and TRBJ2-1; TRBD2 matches at 8 bases. CDR1 is SNHLY, CDR2 FYNNEI, per germline. V shed 6 bases, J shed 4 bases, and the junction held 5 bases outside the gene matches. This CDR3 has 14 residues. This CDR3 reads CASRRTSWYNEQFF. As DNA, the CDR3 is TGTGCCAGCAGGAGGACTAGCTGGTACAATGAGCAGTTCTTC.

This chain joins TRBV4-2 and TRBJ2-7; TRBD1 aligns across 7 bases. This CDR3 has 16 amino acids. Trimming cost V 5 bases and J 2 bases; bases outside gene matches: 12. CDR1 and CDR2 (germline): LGHNA, YNFKEQ. CDR3 in amino acids: CASSTSRGPTTYEQYF. The CDR3 DNA is TGTGCCAGCAGCACATCTAGGGGGCCAACTACCTACGAGCAGTACTTC.

The sample holds one count of this clonotype. The V call is TRBV4-2, the J call TRBJ2-1; TRBD1 might be the D (5 bases). The CDR3 spans 15 residues. CDR1 and CDR2 from the germline V gene are LGHNA and YNFKEQ. V lost 2 bases, J lost 6 bases, and 14 bases lay in between. In DNA form, the CDR3 reads TGTGCCAGCAGCCAAATAACTCACCAGGGCAATGAGCAGTTCTTC. Translating it yields CASSQITHQGNEQFF.

The V and J genes are TRBV7-9 and TRBJ2-5; 8 positions agree with TRBD1. V dropped 4 bases and J dropped 6; count of bases not matched to a gene: 13. There are 16 residues in the CDR3. The germline CDR1 and CDR2 sequences are SEHNR and FQNEAQ (reference sequence). The DNA of the CDR3 is TGTGCCAGCAGCTCATTACAGGGGGTGCGTTTTCAGACCCAGTACTTC. Translated: CASSSLQGVRFQTQYF.

The rearrangement joins TRBV20-1 to TRBJ2-1; 11 bases line up with TRBD1. Germline CDR1 is DFQATT and CDR2 is SNEGSKA (reference sequence). V was pared by 1 base and J by 4 bases, with 3 bases of the junction left unmatched. CDR3 size: 15 residues. The chain's CDR3 is CSARGGQGAYNEQFF. In DNA, the CDR3 is TGCAGTGCTAGAGGAGGACAGGGGGCTTACAATGAGCAGTTCTTC.

V gene TRBV2 combines with J gene TRBJ2-2; a weak D match, TRBD1 (5 bases). The germline gives CDR1 SNHLY, CDR2 FYNNEI. The CDR3 loop spans 13 amino acids. V was trimmed by 2 bases and J by 4 bases, leaving 5 bases between them. The DNA for the CDR3 is TGTGCCAGCAGTGAAAGGGGCACCGGGGAGCTGTTTTTT. It translates to CASSERGTGELFF.

This clonotype was counted a few times. This chain joins TRBV12-3 or TRBV12-4 and TRBJ2-1; D might be TRBD2 (6 bases). The CDR3 totals 15 residues. Between the trimmed V and J ends, which lost 3 bases and 8 bases, there was a span of 17 bases. CDR3 nucleotide sequence: TGTGCCAGCAGTTTCAAAACGGGAGTACAGGATGAGCAGTTCTTC. The encoded protein is CASSFKTGVQDEQFF.